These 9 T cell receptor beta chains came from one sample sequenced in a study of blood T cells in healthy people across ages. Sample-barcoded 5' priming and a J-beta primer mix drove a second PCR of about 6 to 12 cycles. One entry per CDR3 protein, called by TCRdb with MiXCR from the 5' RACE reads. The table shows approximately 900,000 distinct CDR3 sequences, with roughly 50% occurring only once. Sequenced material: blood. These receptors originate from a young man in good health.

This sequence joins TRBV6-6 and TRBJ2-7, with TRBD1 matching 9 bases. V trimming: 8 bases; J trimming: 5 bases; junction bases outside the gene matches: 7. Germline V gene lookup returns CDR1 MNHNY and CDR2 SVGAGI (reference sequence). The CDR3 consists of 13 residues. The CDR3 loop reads CASSGTGSHEQYF. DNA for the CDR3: TGTGCCAGCTCCGGGACAGGGTCCCACGAGCAGTACTTC.

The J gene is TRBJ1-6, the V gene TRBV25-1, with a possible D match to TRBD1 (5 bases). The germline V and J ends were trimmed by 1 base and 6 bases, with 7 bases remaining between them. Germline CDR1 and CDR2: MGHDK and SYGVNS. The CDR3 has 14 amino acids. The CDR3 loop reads CASSELGVNSPLHF. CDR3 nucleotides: TGTGCCAGCAGTGAATTAGGGGTTAATTCACCCCTCCACTTT.

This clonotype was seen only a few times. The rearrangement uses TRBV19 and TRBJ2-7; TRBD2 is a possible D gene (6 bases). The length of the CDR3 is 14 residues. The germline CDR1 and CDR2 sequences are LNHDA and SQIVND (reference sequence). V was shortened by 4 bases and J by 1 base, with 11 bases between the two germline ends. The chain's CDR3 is CASSTGDLSYEQYF. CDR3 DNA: TGTGCCAGTAGTACCGGGGACTTGTCCTACGAGCAGTACTTC.

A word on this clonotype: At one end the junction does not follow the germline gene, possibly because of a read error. CDR3 sequence reads: CASSLGRVGIQETQYF. CDR3 in DNA: TGTGCTAGCAGCTTAGGCCGGGTCGGAATCCAAGAGACCCAGTACTTC. The chain combines TRBV7-7 with TRBJ2-5; D gene unclear. Germline V gives CDR1 SSHAT, CDR2 FNYEAQ (reference sequence). There are 16 residues in the CDR3.

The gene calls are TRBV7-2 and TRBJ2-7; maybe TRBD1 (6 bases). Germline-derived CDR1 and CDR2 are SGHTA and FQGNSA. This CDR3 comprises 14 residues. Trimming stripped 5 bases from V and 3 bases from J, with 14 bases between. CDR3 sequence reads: CASSRTGPIYEQYF. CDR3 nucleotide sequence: TGTGCCAGCAGCAGAACAGGGCCGATCTACGAGCAGTACTTC.

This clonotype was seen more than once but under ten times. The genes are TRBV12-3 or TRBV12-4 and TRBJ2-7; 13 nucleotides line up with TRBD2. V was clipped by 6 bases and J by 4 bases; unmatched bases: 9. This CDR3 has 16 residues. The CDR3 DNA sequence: TGTGCCAGCAGCATTACTAGCGGGGGGGCCGTTTACGAGCAGTACTTC. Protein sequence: CASSITSGGAVYEQYF.

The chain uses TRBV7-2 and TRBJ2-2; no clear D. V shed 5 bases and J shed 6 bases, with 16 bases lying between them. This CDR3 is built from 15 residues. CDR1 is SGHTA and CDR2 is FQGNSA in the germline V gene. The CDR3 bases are TGTGCCAGCAGCCGAAATCCGGGCCCTGCCGGGGAGCTGTTTTTT. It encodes CASSRNPGPAGELFF.

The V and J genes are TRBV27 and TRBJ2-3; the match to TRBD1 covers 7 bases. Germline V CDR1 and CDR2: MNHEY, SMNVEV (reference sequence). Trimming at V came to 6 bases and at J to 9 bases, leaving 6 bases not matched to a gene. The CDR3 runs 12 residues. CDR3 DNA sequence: TGTGCCAGCAGAGAGAGGACAGGCACGCAGTATTTT. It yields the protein CASRERTGTQYF.

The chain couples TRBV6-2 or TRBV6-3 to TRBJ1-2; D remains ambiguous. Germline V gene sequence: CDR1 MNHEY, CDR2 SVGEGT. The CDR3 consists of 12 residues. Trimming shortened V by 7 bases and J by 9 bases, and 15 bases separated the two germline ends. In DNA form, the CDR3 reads TGTGCCAGCACAGGTGATGGGATGCGCTACACCTTC. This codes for CASTGDGMRYTF.